Presented here are 9 T cell receptor beta chains from one specimen sequenced in a study of blood T cells in healthy people across ages. Primers used in a second PCR of about 6 to 12 cycles were a sample-barcoded 5' primer and a J-beta primer mix. TCRdb used MiXCR to reprocess the 5' RACE reads, holding one entry per CDR3 protein. The sample lists roughly 1,300,000 distinct CDR3 sequences, approximately 60% seen once, with 6.5% to 8.5% in the top ten. Sequencing was performed on blood. These receptors originate from a man younger than 35 in good health.

This clonotype came up a few times. V usage is TRBV4-2 and J usage is TRBJ1-1; 11 bases line up with TRBD1. Germline V lookup: CDR1 LGHNA, CDR2 YNFKEQ. The CDR3 sequence is 17 residues long. The ends lost 6 bases at V and 3 bases at J; junction bases unmatched: 12. This chain's CDR3 is CASRRTGGEVSYTEAFF. CDR3 bases: TGTGCCAGCAGGAGGACAGGGGGCGAAGTGTCCTACACTGAAGCTTTCTTT.

The V gene is TRBV2, the J gene TRBJ2-1, with a tentative D call TRBD1 (6 bases). The CDR3 consists of 13 residues. Looked up from germline, CDR1 is SNHLY and CDR2 is FYNNEI. V lost 11 bases and J lost 9, with 20 bases in between. The CDR3 protein is CAVEGIIRGEQFF. The CDR3 DNA follows: TGTGCCGTCGAGGGTATTATCAGGGGTGAGCAGTTCTTC.

The CDR3 is CAPGPGRHYEQYF. The CDR3 nucleotides read TGTGCCCCTGGGCCCGGCAGGCACTACGAGCAGTACTTC. The chain employs TRBV21-1 and TRBJ2-7; the table's D call TRBD2 went unverified against the DNA. TRBV21-1 is reported as a pseudogene. This CDR3 spans 13 amino acids.

The chain has TRBV5-1 and TRBJ2-4; TRBD1 might be the D (5 bases). The last part of the DNA fits TRBJ2-7 better; the J call may be wrong. Germline V CDR1 and CDR2: SGHRS, YFSETQ. The CDR3 loop spans 13 amino acids. The CDR3 nucleotides are TGCGCCAGCAGGGCGGCAGGGAACAACGAGCAGTACTTC. Its translation is CASRAAGNNEQYF.

This chain joins TRBV6-2 or TRBV6-3 and TRBJ2-5; D remains unclear. The CDR3 is 14 amino acids. Deletions cut 0 bases from V and 5 bases from J, with 10 bases between. CDR1 is MNHEY, CDR2 SVGEGT, per germline. This CDR3 is CASSYSVLVETQYF. CDR3 nucleotides: TGTGCCAGCAGTTACTCGGTCCTAGTCGAGACCCAGTACTTC.

This clonotype was counted a few times. This rearrangement joins TRBV29-1 to TRBJ2-2; D gene ambiguous. Trimming stripped 1 base from V and 3 bases from J, with 12 bases between. Per germline, CDR1 SQVTM and CDR2 ANQGSEA. The CDR3 covers 15 residues. CDR3 in DNA: TGCAGCGTTGAAGGTCGACTGATGTACACCGGGGAGCTGTTTTTT. Its translation: CSVEGRLMYTGELFF.

This clonotype was observed a few times. This chain joins TRBV6-5 and TRBJ2-5, with D unclear. This CDR3 is built from 14 residues. Germline V gene sequence: CDR1 MNHEY, CDR2 SVGAGI. Between the trimmed V and J ends, which lost 2 bases and 0 bases, there was a span of 7 bases. The CDR3 DNA reads as TGTGCCAGCAGTTACGCCAGGTACCAAGAGACCCAGTACTTC. Translating it yields CASSYARYQETQYF.

The V call is TRBV20-1, the J call TRBJ2-7, with D tentatively TRBD1 (6 bases). The CDR3 covers 16 residues. CDR1 DFQATT and CDR2 SNEGSKA come from the germline V gene (reference sequence). V lost 2 bases and J lost 4, with 21 bases in between. CDR3 in amino acids: CSARPNDRILIYEQYF. CDR3 in DNA: TGCAGTGCTAGACCAAATGACAGGATCCTCATTTACGAGCAGTACTTC.

CDR3 in amino acids: CASSPSGSEGDTQYF. DNA of the CDR3: TGCGCCAGCAGCCCAAGCGGGAGTGAAGGAGATACGCAGTATTTT. The chain recombines TRBV4-1 with TRBJ2-3, with 8 bases fitting TRBD2. Per the germline V gene, CDR1 is MGHRA and CDR2 is YSYEKL. V was clipped by 4 bases and J by 5 bases; unmatched bases: 8. CDR3 size: 15 residues.